The T cell receptor (beta chain) under discussion was sequenced for a study of shared clonotypes between healthy human individuals. Points from the study as a whole: Sorted-subset sequencing, rarefaction showed, was incomplete despite large depth. The generation probabilities recorded for non-shared clonotypes fell below those of clonotypes shared by all four donors.

In the naive CD8 group, cells lacked CD45RO and were positively selected for CCR7, so terminally differentiated effector memory CD45RA+ cells were left out. About this clone itself: Its antigen remains unidentified.

Sequencing was at deep level. Only in-frame clones appear in the TCRdb table, and some are missing; sequencing was by immunoSEQ multiplex PCR. The sample shows roughly 890,000 clones, around 92% of them seen only once. The sequencing sample was made of naive CD8+ T cells sorted from blood. This sequence was found in a man younger than 40 in good health.

CDR3 sequence: CSVGRQGVYGYTF. The CDR3 nucleotides read TGCAGCGTTGGACGACAGGGGGTCTATGGCTACACCTTC. The chain has TRBV29-1 and TRBJ1-2, with 9 bases aligning to TRBD1. Germline V gene lookup returns CDR1 SQVTM and CDR2 ANQGSEA. With V trimmed by 4 bases and J by 4 bases, 4 bases remained unmatched. This CDR3 contains 13 residues.